This T cell receptor beta chain was recovered during a study of blood T cells in healthy people across ages. Study-wide findings and caveats: Naive CD4+ cells and diversity were both higher in long-lived donors than in aged donors. Those diversity estimates obtained from one million T cells were thought to be underestimates.

Then a second PCR, running roughly 7 to 12 cycles, was carried out with a sample-barcoded 5' primer and a J-beta primer mix. Each cDNA was tagged by a template-switch adaptor containing 12 random nucleotides. TCRdb called the 5' RACE reads again in MiXCR, with one record for every CDR3 protein. The sample gives 540,000 or so distinct CDR3 sequences, less than 60% of which show up once; 20% to 25% is in the top ten. Donation came from healthy Caucasian individuals in Russia who were aged roughly 6 to 95. To note about this clonotype: What it binds is not known.

The CDR3 spans 14 residues. Germline CDR1 SGHTA, CDR2 FQGNSA. J gave up 5 bases and V 2 bases, and 4 bases lay outside the gene matches. The sequenced sample was blood. The genes are TRBV7-2 and TRBJ2-3, with 7 nucleotides matching TRBD1. The clonotype originates from a man aged 80 or over in good health. Here the CDR3 reads CASSLNRGGDTQYF. DNA for the CDR3: TGTGCCAGCAGCTTAAACAGGGGCGGAGATACGCAGTATTTT.